A selection of T cell receptor beta chains follows, all from one sample in a study of T cells in Graves' hyperthyroidism and ophthalmopathy. Using its own MiXCR run on the multiplex PCR reads, TCRdb lists one record per CDR3 protein. The table lists roughly 840,000 distinct CDR3 sequences, 38% of them singletons. Specimen: blood. These receptor sequences come from a man younger than 35 with Graves' hyperthyroidism. Each CDR3 is given with its conserved first and last residue. D genes are given only for firm matches. Clone size is stated in some rows and not others, as once, few, many or a class when expanded.

J | size | V | D | DNA | CDR3
TRBJ1-6 | . | TRBV9 | . | TGTGCCAGCAGCTCCAGTCGCAACTCCCTTAATTCACCCCTCCACTTT | CASSSSRNSLNSPLHF
TRBJ1-2 | few | TRBV7-9 | . | TGTGCCAGCAGCCCTCCCATGACAGGATTCTATGGCTACACCTTC | CASSPPMTGFYGYTF
TRBJ2-5 | . | TRBV5-1 | . | TGCGCCAGCAGCTTGGCCGCGGCAGGGGTGTACGAGACCCAGTACTTC | CASSLAAAGVYETQYF
TRBJ1-5 | few | TRBV6-9 | . | TGTGCCAGCAGTGAAGCGCTTCAGAGGGAAGTTGTGGGGCAGCCCCAGCATTTT | CASSEALQREVVGQPQHF
TRBJ2-2 | . | TRBV4-3 | . | TGCGCCAGCAGCCAAGATCACGGTCGGAACACCGGGGAGCTGTTTTTT | CASSQDHGRNTGELFF
TRBJ2-7 | few | TRBV11-2 | . | TGTGCCAGCAGCCTGATTGGACAGATCTCCTACGAGCAGTACTTC | CASSLIGQISYEQYF
TRBJ2-2 | many | TRBV7-7 | . | TGTGCTAGCAGCTTGAGGGACACCGGGGAGCTGTTTTTT | CASSLRDTGELFF
TRBJ1-1 | many | TRBV29-1 | . | TGCAGCGTGGAGGACGGCCCGGTCGGTTTGGATCTGAAGCTTTTCTTT | CSVEDGPVGLDLKLFF
TRBJ2-2 | many | TRBV29-1 | TRBD2 | TGCAGCGTTGAAGAAGCGGGAGCTGGAGGGGAGCTGTTTTTT | CSVEEAGAGGELFF
TRBJ2-5 | many | TRBV25-1 | . | TGTGCCAGCAGCCCAGGGGGGACTGAGACCCAGTACTTC | CASSPGGTETQYF
TRBJ1-3 | . | TRBV20-1 | . | TGCAGTGCTATGGGGCCTGGAAACACCATATATTTT | CSAMGPGNTIYF
TRBJ2-1 | . | TRBV15 | TRBD2 | TGTGCCACCAGCAGAGGAAGCATCGGGAGGAATAATGAGCAGTTCTTC | CATSRGSIGRNNEQFF
TRBJ1-1 | many | TRBV19 | TRBD1 | TGTGCCAGTAGTATCACCGGGACAGGGAACACTGAAGCTTTCTTT | CASSITGTGNTEAFF
TRBJ2-7 | . | TRBV6-1 | . | TGTGCCAGCAGTGCTCGGGGGTTTGGGTCCTACGAGCAGTACTTC | CASSARGFGSYEQYF
TRBJ1-6 | many | TRBV19 | . | TGTGCCAGTAGCAGCCCAGAGAGCTCCTATAATTCACCCCTCCACTTT | CASSSPESSYNSPLHF
TRBJ1-4 | many | TRBV7-9 | . | TGTGCCAGCAGCCCCAGGGGAGGAGGTGAAAAACTGTTTTTT | CASSPRGGGEKLFF
TRBJ1-1 | . | TRBV25-1 | . | TGTGCCAGCAGCAGCCGGACACAAGAAGCTTTCTTT | CASSSRTQEAFF
TRBJ1-1 | . | TRBV6-2/TRBV6-3 | . | TGTGCCAGCAGCGGGGGAGCCCTGAACACTGAAGCTTTCTTT | CASSGGALNTEAFF
TRBJ1-4 | . | TRBV9 | . | TGTGCCAGCAGCAACAGGGTAGCTAATGAAAAACTGTTTTTT | CASSNRVANEKLFF
TRBJ1-2 | few | TRBV12-3/TRBV12-4 | TRBD1 | TGTGCCAGCAGCTATACCGACAGGGCTAGTGGCTACACCTTC | CASSYTDRASGYTF
TRBJ1-5 | . | TRBV10-3 | . | TGTGCCAGCAGTTACCTTCAGCTGGGCAATCAGCCCCAGCATTTT | CASSYLQLGNQPQHF
TRBJ2-5 | many | TRBV20-1 | . | TGCAGTGCTGAGGGACTTAAAGAGACCCAGTACTTC | CSAEGLKETQYF
TRBJ2-7 | . | TRBV3-1 | TRBD2 | TGTGCCAGCAGCCCCTTTGGGACTAGCGGGAACGAGCAGTACTTC | CASSPFGTSGNEQYF
TRBJ2-7 | . | TRBV3-1 | . | TGTGCCAGCAGCCAAATCGCGGGGGCCCTCTACGAGCAGTACTTC | CASSQIAGALYEQYF
TRBJ1-1 | . | TRBV4-1 | . | TGCGCCAGCAGCCGAAGGGCAGGGGACACTGAAGCTTTCTTT | CASSRRAGDTEAFF
TRBJ2-7 | many | TRBV7-2 | . | TGTGCCAGCAGCTTAGCGGTAGCGGTGTACGAGCAGTACTTC | CASSLAVAVYEQYF
TRBJ1-5 | few | TRBV25-1 | . | TGTGCCAGCAGTGAGGTGGGCCTTGCGGACCAGCCCCAGCATTTT | CASSEVGLADQPQHF
TRBJ1-6 | . | TRBV2 | . | TGTGCCAGCAGTCACCTAGTGAACACCGGGGGTAGAGTTAATTCACCCCTCCACTTT | CASSHLVNTGGRVNSPLHF
TRBJ1-2 | many | TRBV29-1 | TRBD1 | TGCAGCGTGCACAGGGGTCGGAGAGCAGATGGCTACACCTTC | CSVHRGRRADGYTF
TRBJ2-7 | . | TRBV5-1 | . | TGCGCCAGCAGCTTGTCTCCTCAGGGTCAGGGCTCCGAGCAGTACTTC | CASSLSPQGQGSEQYF
TRBJ1-1 | . | TRBV2 | . | TGTGCCAGCAGTGCAAACTCAGGGGCGGGGAACTCTGAAGCTTTCTTT | CASSANSGAGNSEAFF
TRBJ2-5 | . | TRBV20-1 | TRBD2 | TGCAGCTTAGACCTAGCGGGGCCGTCCGACCAAGAGACCCAGTACTTC | CSLDLAGPSDQETQYF
TRBJ1-1 | many | TRBV29-1 | TRBD1 | TGCAGCGTTGAAGGTGGACAGGGGTTAGGCACTGAAGCTTTCTTT | CSVEGGQGLGTEAFF
TRBJ1-1 | . | TRBV20-1 | TRBD1 | TGCAGTGCCTCACAGGGGAGTACGAACACTGAAGCTTTCTTT | CSASQGSTNTEAFF
TRBJ2-5 | few | TRBV12-3/TRBV12-4 | TRBD2 | TGTGCCAGCAGTTTGGCTAGCGGGACCTACCAAGAGACCCAGTACTTC | CASSLASGTYQETQYF
TRBJ2-2 | many | TRBV7-9 | . | TGTGCCAGCAGCTTACAATCCACCGGGGAGCTGTTTTTT | CASSLQSTGELFF
TRBJ2-5 | once | TRBV7-2 | TRBD1 | TGTGCCAGCAGCCAAGGGGACAGCAAAGGGACCCAGTACTTC | CASSQGDSKGTQYF
TRBJ2-5 | . | TRBV7-3 | . | TGTGCCAGCAGCTTAACGGCGGGTAGGGTGGAGACCCAGTACTTC | CASSLTAGRVETQYF
TRBJ2-3 | . | TRBV29-1 | TRBD2 | TGCAGCGGGAAAGCGGGGACGGGAAGGACAGATACGCAGTATTTT | CSGKAGTGRTDTQYF
TRBJ2-5 | few | TRBV7-2 | TRBD2 | TGTGCCAGCAGCTGGGGGGGAGGGGAGGAGACCCAGTACTTC | CASSWGGGEETQYF
TRBJ2-7 | few | TRBV4-1 | . | TGCGCCAGCAGCCTCGGGACACAGATCTACGAGCAGTACTTC | CASSLGTQIYEQYF
TRBJ1-1 | many | TRBV10-3 | . | TGTGCCATCAGTGAGACCAGGGCTAACACTGAAGCTTTCTTT | CAISETRANTEAFF
TRBJ1-5 | many | TRBV5-5 | . | TGTGCCAGCAGCTTGGAAAGGGGAAATCAGCCCCAGCATTTT | CASSLERGNQPQHF
TRBJ2-5 | many | TRBV19 | . | TGTGCCAGTAGATCCGGAATTCAGACCCAGTACTTC | CASRSGIQTQYF
TRBJ2-5 | . | TRBV7-9 | TRBD1 | TGTGCCAGCAGCCAGGGGGACCACCAAGAGACCCAGTACTTC | CASSQGDHQETQYF
TRBJ1-1 | once | TRBV29-1 | . | TGCAGCTTCTTAAACACTGAAGCTTTCTTT | CSFLNTEAFF
TRBJ2-5 | many | TRBV29-1 | TRBD2 | TGCAGCGTTGGACGGACTAGCGGGGGAGAAGAGACCCAGTACTTC | CSVGRTSGGEETQYF
TRBJ1-1 | many | TRBV10-3 | . | TGTGCCATCAGTGACAGGGCAGACACTGAAGCTTTCTTT | CAISDRADTEAFF
TRBJ1-1 | few | TRBV10-3 | . | TGTGCCAGCACCAACCCCAGGTGGGGGACTGAAGCTTTCTTT | CASTNPRWGTEAFF
TRBJ1-4 | . | TRBV24-1 | . | TGTGCCACCCAGGACGGGCCAAATGAAAAACTGTTTTTT | CATQDGPNEKLFF
TRBJ1-1 | many | TRBV4-2 | . | TGTGCCAGCAGCCAAACTGGGACCTCGAACACTGAAGCTTTCTTT | CASSQTGTSNTEAFF
TRBJ1-6 | many | TRBV25-1 | . | TGTGCCAGCAGCTTAACCGGCGGATCACCCCTCCACTTT | CASSLTGGSPLHF
TRBJ2-2 | . | TRBV2 | . | TGTGCCAGCACGATAGGGGGAAACGGTGAGCAGTTTTTT | CASTIGGNGEQFF
TRBJ1-4 | many | TRBV7-9 | . | TGTGCCAGCAGCTTACGCTGGGGCGAAAAACTGTTTTTT | CASSLRWGEKLFF